The sequence of this TCR beta chain was determined in a study of identical twins. TCRdb called the 5' RACE reads again in MiXCR, with one record for every CDR3 protein. This sample has roughly 720,000 distinct CDR3 sequences; roughly 18% occur once, and the top ten carry around 13%. The V gene's germline CDR1 is SGHTA and CDR2 FQGNSA. V was shortened by 4 bases and J by 9 bases, with 13 bases between the two germline ends. The CDR3 totals 13 residues. This clonotype has just a few counts. This same sample was also taken into another study, of T cells expressing NK-cell markers.

This TCR was recovered from a woman between 18 and 29 years old in good health. What was sequenced was PBMCs. The chain couples TRBV7-2 to TRBJ2-1; tentative D call: TRBD2 (7 bases). The CDR3 sequence: CASSYYREGEQFF. Written as DNA, the CDR3 is TGTGCCAGCAGCTATTACAGGGAGGGTGAGCAGTTCTTC.